This T cell receptor beta chain was found in a study of CD8 T cells in ankylosing spondylitis. Study-level points and caveats: Reportedly, matched ankylosing spondylitis synovial fluid was significantly enriched for disease-linked clones. Disease-associated clonotypes exhibited CD8+ identity and were relatively infrequent in peripheral blood. A motif in TCR beta, a set of 8 or 9 highly homologous variants, appeared characteristic of ankylosing spondylitis blood. A number of the motif variants had already been described in reactive arthritis synovial fluid and blood.

Each TCR beta library was made by quantitative 5'-RACE that incorporated molecular barcodes. One entry per CDR3 protein, called by TCRdb with MiXCR from the 5' RACE reads. In the table there are just under 550,000 distinct CDR3 sequences, roughly 13% of which are singletons. On this clonotype: The target antigen is unknown.

CDR3 size: 15 residues. Germline lookup yields CDR1 MNHEY and CDR2 SMNVEV (reference sequence). The J segment lost 3 bases and the V segment lost 4 bases, leaving 7 bases of the junction unmatched. The sample consisted of blood, either unsorted or a sorted T cell fraction (not recorded which). The receptor was isolated from a male donor with ankylosing spondylitis. The gene calls are TRBV27 and TRBJ2-3; TRBD2 agrees at 7 bases. As DNA, the CDR3 is TGTGCCAGCAGTTATGGGGGAGGGGTAACAGATACGCAGTATTTT. It specifies CASSYGGGVTDTQYF.